Following are 2 T cell receptor beta chains from one sample sequenced in a study of T cell clonotyping in hematopoietic cell transplantation (dated by TCRdb to about 2021). What this sample's time point label stands for: recipient sample about 28 days before transplant, after cytoreduction. Receptors were amplified or captured by the immunoSEQ multiplex PCR assay. In its TCRdb copy, this immuneACCESS table keeps in-frame sequences only and misses some clones. Where compared with another copy, unresolved V genes explain less than half of these, and the others have no known cause. For this sample there are 9,500 to 14,000 clones; 92% appear just once. About 13% of the sample rests with the top ten. The sequencing used peripheral blood mononuclear cells, collected before stem cell transplant. All receptors come from a woman between 40 and 50 years old with acute myeloid leukemia. Some clones in this sample may be carry-over from other donors' samples.

The chain has TRBV7-2 and TRBJ2-7, with unresolved D. This CDR3 is built from 12 residues. Germline CDR1 and CDR2: SGHTA and FQGNSA. The V and J ends lost 5 bases and 2 bases respectively, with 7 bases between them. The CDR3 sequence: CASSPPTYEQYF. In DNA, the CDR3 is TGTGCCAGCAGCCCCCCGACCTACGAGCAGTACTTC.

This chain joins TRBV29-1 and TRBJ2-2; D uncertain. The CDR3 has 14 amino acids. Germline CDR1 SQVTM, CDR2 ANQGSEA. The V and J ends lost 7 bases and 4 bases respectively, with 16 bases between them. The CDR3 region is CSAAVSSSTGELFF. In DNA form, the CDR3 reads TGCAGCGCCGCCGTATCCTCGAGCACCGGGGAGCTGTTTTTT.